This T cell receptor beta chain was observed in a study of T cell changes during pregnancy in multiple sclerosis. Libraries were prepared by immunoSEQ multiplex PCR; TCRdb keeps only in-frame clonotypes and omits some of them. The profile covers some 34,000 clones, with 80% to 95% appearing a single time and 0.43% taken by the ten largest. This TCR derives from a female donor in good health, enrolled as a control in a pregnancy study. The sequencing here drew on CD4+ T cells from peripheral blood mononuclear cells, taken in the third trimester of pregnancy.

CDR3 amino acids: CASSTGGGATQYF. The CDR3 bases are TGTGCCAGTAGTACCGGCGGGGGGGCCACGCAGTATTTT. V is TRBV19 and J is TRBJ2-3, with 9 nucleotides matching TRBD2. CDR3 length equals 13 residues. CDR1 and CDR2 from the germline V gene are LNHDA and SQIVND (reference sequence). With 4 bases clipped from V and 9 bases from J, the junction kept 5 bases outside the gene matches. Filled out from reference TRBV19 and TRBJ2-3, the complete variable domain reads DGGITQSPKYLFRKEGQNVTLSCEQNLNHDAMYWYRQDPGQGLRLIYYSQIVNDFQKGDIAEGYSVSREKKESFPLTVTSAQKNPTAFYLCASSTGGGATQYFGPGTRLTVL.